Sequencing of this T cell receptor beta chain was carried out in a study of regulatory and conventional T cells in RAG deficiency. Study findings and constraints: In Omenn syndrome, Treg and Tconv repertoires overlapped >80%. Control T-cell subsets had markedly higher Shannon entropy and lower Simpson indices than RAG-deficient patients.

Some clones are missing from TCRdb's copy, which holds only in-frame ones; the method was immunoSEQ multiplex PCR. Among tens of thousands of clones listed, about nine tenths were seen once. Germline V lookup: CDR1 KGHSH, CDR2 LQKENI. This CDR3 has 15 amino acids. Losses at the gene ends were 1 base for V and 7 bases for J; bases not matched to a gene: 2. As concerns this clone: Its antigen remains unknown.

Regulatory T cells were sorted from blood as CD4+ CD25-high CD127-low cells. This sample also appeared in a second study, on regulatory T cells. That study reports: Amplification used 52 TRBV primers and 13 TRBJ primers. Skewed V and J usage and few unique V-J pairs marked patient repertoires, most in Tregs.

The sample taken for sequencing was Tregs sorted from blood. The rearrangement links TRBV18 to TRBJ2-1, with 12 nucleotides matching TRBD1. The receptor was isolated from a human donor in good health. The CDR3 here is CASSPRDRGQNEQFF. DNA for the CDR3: TGTGCCAGCTCACCACGGGACAGGGGGCAGAATGAGCAGTTCTTC.